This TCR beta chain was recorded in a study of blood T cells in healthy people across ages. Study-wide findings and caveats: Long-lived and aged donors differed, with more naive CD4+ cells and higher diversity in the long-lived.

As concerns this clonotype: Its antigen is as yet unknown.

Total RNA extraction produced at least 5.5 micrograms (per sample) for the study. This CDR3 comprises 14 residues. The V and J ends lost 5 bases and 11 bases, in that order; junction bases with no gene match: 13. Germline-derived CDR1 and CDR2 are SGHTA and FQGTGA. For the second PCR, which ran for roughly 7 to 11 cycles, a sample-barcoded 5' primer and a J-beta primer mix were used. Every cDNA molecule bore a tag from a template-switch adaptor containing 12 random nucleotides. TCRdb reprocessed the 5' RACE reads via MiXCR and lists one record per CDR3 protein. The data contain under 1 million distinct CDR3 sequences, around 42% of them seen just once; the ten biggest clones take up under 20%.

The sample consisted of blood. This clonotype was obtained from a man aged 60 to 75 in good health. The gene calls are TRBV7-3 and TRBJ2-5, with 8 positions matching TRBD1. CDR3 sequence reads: CASSAGQGWNEQYF. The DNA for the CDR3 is TGTGCCAGCAGCGCCGGACAGGGTTGGAATGAGCAGTACTTC. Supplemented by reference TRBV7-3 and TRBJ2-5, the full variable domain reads GAGVSQTPSNKVTEKGKYVELRCDPISGHTALYWYRQSLGQGPEFLIYFQGTGAADDSGLPNDRFFAVRPEGSVSTLKIQRTERGDSAVYLCASSAGQGWNEQYFGPGTRLLVL.